The table lists the clone carrying this T cell receptor (beta chain) with a count of one. Sequenced by immunoSEQ multiplex PCR; TCRdb stores in-frame clones only, minus some. The sample carries some 120,000 clones, about 90% recorded once. The germline gives CDR1 SGHTA, CDR2 FQGTGA. Germline trimming cut 4 bases from V and 5 bases from J; bases unmatched to any gene: 9. The CDR3 loop spans 16 amino acids. This sample is drawn from a study of control samples from healthy donors and cancer patients. Sequencing was carried out using blood. This sequence was found in a man between 18 and 35 years old in good health. V gene TRBV7-3 combines with J gene TRBJ1-1; TRBD1 matches at 11 bases. The DNA for the CDR3 is TGTGCCAGCAGCTCTCAGGGAGGGGACAGGGGGACTGAAGCTTTCTTT. Its translation: CASSSQGGDRGTEAFF.